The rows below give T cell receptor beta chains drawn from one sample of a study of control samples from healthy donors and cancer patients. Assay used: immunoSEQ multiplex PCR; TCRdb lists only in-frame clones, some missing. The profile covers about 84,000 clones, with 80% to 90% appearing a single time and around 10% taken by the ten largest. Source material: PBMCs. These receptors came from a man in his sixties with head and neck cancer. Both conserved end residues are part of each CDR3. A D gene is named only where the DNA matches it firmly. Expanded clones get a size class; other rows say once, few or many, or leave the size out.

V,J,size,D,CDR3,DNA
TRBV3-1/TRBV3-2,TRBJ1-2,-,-,CASSRSGYGYTF,TGTGCCAGCAGCCGATCGGGATATGGCTACACCTTC
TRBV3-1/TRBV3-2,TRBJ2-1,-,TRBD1,CASSRTGNEQFF,TGTGCCAGCAGTCGGACAGGGAATGAGCAGTTCTTC
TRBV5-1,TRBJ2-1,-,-,CASSIYNEQFF,TGCGCCAGCAGCATCTACAATGAGCAGTTCTTC
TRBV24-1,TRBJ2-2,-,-,CATSDGGGTGELFF,TGTGCCACCAGTGATGGAGGGGGCACCGGGGAGCTGTTTTTT
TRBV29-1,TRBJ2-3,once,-,CSAGGGGLGTQYF,TGCAGCGCCGGAGGAGGGGGCCTCGGCACGCAGTATTTT
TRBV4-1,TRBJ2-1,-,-,CASSQQVGTGVWNEQFF,TGCGCCAGCAGCCAGCAGGTCGGGACTGGGGTGTGGAATGAGCAGTTCTTC
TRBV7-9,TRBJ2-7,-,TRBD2,CASSTSGISYEQYF,TGTGCCAGCAGCACTAGCGGGATCTCCTACGAGCAGTACTTC
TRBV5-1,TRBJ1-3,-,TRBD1,CASSTGTVSGNTIYF,TGCGCCAGCAGCACAGGGACAGTCTCTGGAAACACCATATATTTT
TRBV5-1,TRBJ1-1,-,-,CASSGKANTEAFF,TGCGCCAGCAGTGGGAAGGCCAACACTGAAGCTTTCTTT
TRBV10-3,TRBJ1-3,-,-,CAISGRGGNTIYF,TGTGCCATCAGTGGACGGGGGGGAAACACCATATATTTT
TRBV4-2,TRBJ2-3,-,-,CASSQGTALTDTQYF,TGTGCCAGCAGCCAAGGGACAGCCCTCACAGATACGCAGTATTTT
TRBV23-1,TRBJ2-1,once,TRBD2,CATASLAGGCSSYNEQFF,TGCGCCACAGCAAGTCTAGCGGGAGGGTGTTCCTCCTACAATGAGCAGTTCTTC
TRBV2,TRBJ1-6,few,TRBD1,CASQGQGYSPLHF,TGTGCCAGCCAAGGACAGGGGTATTCACCCCTCCACTTT
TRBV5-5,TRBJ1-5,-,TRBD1,CASSLVGTGNQPQHF,TGTGCCAGCAGCTTGGTGGGGACAGGCAATCAGCCCCAGCATTTT
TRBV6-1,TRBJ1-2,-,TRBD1,CASSEEGARSYGYTF,TGTGCCAGCAGTGAGGAGGGGGCGCGTAGCTATGGCTACACCTTC
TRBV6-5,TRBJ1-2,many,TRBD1,CASSPRQGSNYGYTF,TGTGCCAGCAGCCCAAGACAGGGCTCTAACTATGGCTACACCTTC
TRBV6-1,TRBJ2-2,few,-,CASSEMVGVNTGELFF,TGTGCCAGCAGTGAAATGGTCGGGGTAAACACCGGGGAGCTGTTTTTT
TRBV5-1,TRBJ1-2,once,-,CASSQTGVNYGYTF,TGCGCCAGCAGTCAGACGGGGGTTAACTATGGCTACACCTTC
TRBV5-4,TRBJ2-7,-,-,CASSLGAPTYEQYF,TGTGCCAGCAGCTTGGGGGCTCCAACCTACGAGCAGTACTTC
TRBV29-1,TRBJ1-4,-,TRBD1,CSVGQGAGGEKLFF,TGCAGCGTTGGGCAGGGGGCAGGAGGAGAAAAACTGTTTTTT
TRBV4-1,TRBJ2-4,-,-,CASSQGLTRGRKNIQYF,TGCGCCAGCAGCCAGGGCCTGACTAGGGGTAGGAAAAACATTCAGTACTTC
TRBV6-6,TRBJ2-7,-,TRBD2,CASSRLAGYEQYF,TGTGCCAGCAGCCGACTAGCGGGGTACGAGCAGTACTTC
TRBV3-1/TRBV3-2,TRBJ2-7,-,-,CASSRAGAGGEQYF,TGTGCCAGCAGCCGAGCGGGAGCAGGGGGCGAGCAGTACTTC
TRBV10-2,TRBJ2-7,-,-,CASRTSYEQYF,TGCGCCAGCAGGACTAGCTACGAGCAGTACTTC
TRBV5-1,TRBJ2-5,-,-,CASSLVPGRETQYF,TGCGCCAGCAGCTTGGTTCCAGGGAGGGAGACCCAGTACTTC
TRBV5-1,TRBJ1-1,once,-,CASSFGANTEAFF,TGCGCCAGCAGCTTCGGGGCCAACACTGAAGCTTTCTTT
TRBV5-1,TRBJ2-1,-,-,CASSSGTPTWGNEQFF,TGCGCCAGCAGCTCCGGGACACCAACATGGGGCAATGAGCAGTTCTTC
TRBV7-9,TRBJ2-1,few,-,CASMRRRVKADEQFF,TGTGCCAGCATGCGACGCAGGGTCAAGGCCGATGAGCAGTTCTTC
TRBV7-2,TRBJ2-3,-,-,CASSLVRTYTDTQYF,TGTGCCAGCAGCTTAGTGCGGACATACACAGATACGCAGTATTTT
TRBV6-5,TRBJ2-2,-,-,CASSYSPSAGELFF,TGTGCCAGCAGTTACTCCCCATCCGCCGGGGAGCTGTTTTTT
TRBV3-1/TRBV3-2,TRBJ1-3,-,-,CASSPAGNTIYF,TGTGCCAGCAGCCCCGCCGGAAACACCATATATTTT
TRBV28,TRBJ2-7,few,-,CASSTPDLSYEQYF,TGTGCCAGCAGTACGCCAGACCTCTCCTACGAGCAGTACTTC
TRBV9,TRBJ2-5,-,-,CASSVGGLQETQYF,TGTGCCAGCAGCGTAGGGGGACTTCAAGAGACCCAGTACTTC
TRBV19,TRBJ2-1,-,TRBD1,CASGTGLYNEQFF,TGTGCCAGCGGGACAGGCCTCTACAATGAGCAGTTCTTC
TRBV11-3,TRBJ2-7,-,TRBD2,CASSPSGLGGEQYF,TGTGCCAGCAGCCCGTCGGGACTAGGAGGCGAGCAGTACTTC
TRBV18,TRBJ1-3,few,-,CASSPGSLSGNTIYF,TGTGCCAGCTCACCAGGGTCCCTAAGTGGAAACACCATATATTTT